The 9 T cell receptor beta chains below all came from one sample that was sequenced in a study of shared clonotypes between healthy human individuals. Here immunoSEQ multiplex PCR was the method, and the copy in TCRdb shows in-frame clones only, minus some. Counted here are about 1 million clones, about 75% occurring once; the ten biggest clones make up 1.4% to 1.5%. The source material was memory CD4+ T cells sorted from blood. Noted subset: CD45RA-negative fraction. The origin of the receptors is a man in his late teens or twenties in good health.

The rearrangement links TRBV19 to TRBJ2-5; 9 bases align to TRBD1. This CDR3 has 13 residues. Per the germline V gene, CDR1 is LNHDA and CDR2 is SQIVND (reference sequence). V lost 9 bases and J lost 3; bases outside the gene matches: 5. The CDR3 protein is CASYRGLEETQYF. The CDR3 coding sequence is TGTGCCAGCTACAGGGGGCTGGAAGAGACCCAGTACTTC.

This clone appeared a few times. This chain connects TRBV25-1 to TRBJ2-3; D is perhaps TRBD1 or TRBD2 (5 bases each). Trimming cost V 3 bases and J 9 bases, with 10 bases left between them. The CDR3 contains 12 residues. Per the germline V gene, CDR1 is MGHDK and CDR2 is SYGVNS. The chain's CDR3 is CASSEIGTTQYF. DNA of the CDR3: TGTGCCAGCAGTGAGATTGGGACGACGCAGTATTTT.

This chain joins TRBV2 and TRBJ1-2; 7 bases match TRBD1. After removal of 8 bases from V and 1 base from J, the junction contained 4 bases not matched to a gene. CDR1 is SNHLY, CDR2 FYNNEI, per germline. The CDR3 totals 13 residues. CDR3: CASARDSNYGYTF. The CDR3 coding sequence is TGTGCCAGCGCCCGGGACAGTAACTATGGCTACACCTTC. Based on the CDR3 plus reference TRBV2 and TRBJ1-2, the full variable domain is EPEVTQTPSHQVTQMGQEVILRCVPISNHLYFYWYRQILGQKVEFLVSFYNNEISEKSEIFDDQFSVERPDGSNFTLKIRSTKLEDSAMYFCASARDSNYGYTFGSGTRLTVV.

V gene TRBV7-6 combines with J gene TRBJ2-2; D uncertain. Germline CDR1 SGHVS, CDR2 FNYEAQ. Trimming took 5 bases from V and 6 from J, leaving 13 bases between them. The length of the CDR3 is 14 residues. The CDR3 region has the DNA TGTGCCAGCAGCGGCGATTTGTTCGCCGGGGAGCTGTTTTTT. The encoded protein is CASSGDLFAGELFF.

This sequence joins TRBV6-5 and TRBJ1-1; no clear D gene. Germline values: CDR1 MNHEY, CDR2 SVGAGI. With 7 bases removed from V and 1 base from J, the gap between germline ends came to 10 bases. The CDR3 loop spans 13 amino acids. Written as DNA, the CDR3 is TGTGCCAGCAACGGACGTCAGAACACTGAAGCTTTCTTT. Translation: CASNGRQNTEAFF.

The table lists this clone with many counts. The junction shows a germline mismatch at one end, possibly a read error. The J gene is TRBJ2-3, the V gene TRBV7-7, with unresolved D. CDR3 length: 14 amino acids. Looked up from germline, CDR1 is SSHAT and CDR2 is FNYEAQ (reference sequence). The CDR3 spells CASSSSGGTDTQYF. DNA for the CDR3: TGTGCTAGCAGCTCCTCTGGGGGCACAGATACGCAGTATTTT.

CDR3 in DNA: TGTGCCAGCAGCCCCCAGGTTGGGGAGGGTGGCTACACCTTC. Translated: CASSPQVGEGGYTF. The rearrangement links TRBV9 to TRBJ1-2; D is unclear. Trimming left V 4 bases short and J 7 bases short, with 17 bases between. CDR1 is SGDLS and CDR2 is YYNGEE in the germline V gene. CDR3 length: 14 amino acids.

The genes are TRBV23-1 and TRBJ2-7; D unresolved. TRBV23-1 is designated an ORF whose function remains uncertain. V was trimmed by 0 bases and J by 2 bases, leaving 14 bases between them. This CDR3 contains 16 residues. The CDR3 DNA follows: TGCGCCAGCAGTCAATCAGGGCGCCAAGGTCCCTACGAGCAGTACTTC. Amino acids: CASSQSGRQGPYEQYF.

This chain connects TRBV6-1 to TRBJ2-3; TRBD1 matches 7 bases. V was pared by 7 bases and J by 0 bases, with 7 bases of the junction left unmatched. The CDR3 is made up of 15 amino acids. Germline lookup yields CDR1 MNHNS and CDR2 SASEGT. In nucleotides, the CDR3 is TGTGCCAGCACCGAGGGACAGAGTAGCACAGATACGCAGTATTTT. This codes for CASTEGQSSTDTQYF.